The 18 T cell receptor beta chains listed next were all sequenced from one sample in a study of memory CD4+ T cells and cytomegalovirus serostatus. Some clones are missing from TCRdb's copy, which holds only in-frame ones; the method was immunoSEQ multiplex PCR. The sample records about 96,000 clones, 80% being singletons. The sort gate was single viable CD3+CD4+CD8-CD45RO+ cells for memory CD4+ T cells. The sequenced material came from memory CD4+ T cells from blood. These TCRs come from an adult in good health and CMV-seropositive.

The CDR3, as DNA: TGTGCCAGCAGTTTAGCGACAGTGAGGGAAAAACTGTTTTTT. Translated, it gives CASSLATVREKLFF. V is TRBV28 and J is TRBJ1-4, with a tentative D call TRBD1 (5 bases). Germline values: CDR1 MDHEN, CDR2 SYDVKM. CDR3 length equals 14 residues. Trimming left V 2 bases short and J 8 bases short, with 12 bases between.

The chain recombines TRBV5-1 with TRBJ2-3; 12 nucleotides align to TRBD2. This CDR3 region has 16 residues. The V segment lost 6 bases and the J segment 0 bases; nucleotides outside the gene matches: 5. Germline assignment: CDR1 SGHRS and CDR2 YFSETQ. The CDR3 coding sequence is TGCGCCAGCACCCCTACTAGCGGGGGGAGCACAGATACGCAGTATTTT. This gives the protein CASTPTSGGSTDTQYF.

CDR3 loop: CASSVHREDTQYF. Written as DNA, the CDR3 is TGTGCCAGCAGTGTACACAGGGAGGATACGCAGTATTTT. This chain uses TRBV6-1 with TRBJ2-3, with a possible D match to TRBD1 (6 bases). The V and J ends lost 4 bases and 6 bases respectively, with 11 bases between them. The CDR3 runs to 13 residues. CDR1 is MNHNS and CDR2 is SASEGT in the germline V gene.

The chain is built from TRBV5-1 and TRBJ2-5; TRBD2 matches at 16 bases. Germline assignment: CDR1 SGHRS and CDR2 YFSETQ. The length of the CDR3 is 17 residues. Trimming took 4 bases from V and 2 from J; bases not matched to a gene: 5. CDR3 in DNA: TGCGCCAGCAGCCTGGGACTAGCGGGAGGGTATCAAGAGACCCAGTACTTC. This gives the protein CASSLGLAGGYQETQYF.

In this sample, this clone turned up once. V is TRBV6-1 and J is TRBJ2-6; D is unclear. The CDR3 extends over 15 amino acids. From germline, CDR1 is MNHNS and CDR2 SASEGT. V lost 7 bases, J lost 2 bases, and 12 bases lay in between. The CDR3 loop reads CASTSGDAGANVLTF. The CDR3 coding sequence is TGTGCCAGCACCTCCGGAGACGCTGGGGCCAACGTCCTGACTTTC.

The V gene is TRBV5-1, the J gene TRBJ1-4; D call uncertain. Germline loops: CDR1 SGHRS, CDR2 YFSETQ. The germline V and J ends were trimmed by 1 base and 4 bases, with 11 bases remaining between them. CDR3 length equals 15 residues. CDR3 loop: CASSLIPGNNEKLFF. The CDR3 DNA reads as TGCGCCAGCAGCTTGATTCCGGGGAATAATGAAAAACTGTTTTTT.

This clone was observed a few times. The chain joins TRBV5-1 to TRBJ1-1; D is perhaps TRBD1 (6 bases). V was clipped by 4 bases and J by 4 bases, with 17 bases between them. CDR3 length: 15 amino acids. Per the germline V gene, CDR1 is SGHRS and CDR2 is YFSETQ. The CDR3 nucleotides are TGCGCCAGCAGCACGGGCGACAGGATACCCACTGAAGCTTTCTTT. As protein: CASSTGDRIPTEAFF.

This clone was counted only a few times. The J gene is TRBJ1-5, the V gene TRBV27; a possible D gene is TRBD1 (6 bases). The germline V gene encodes CDR1 MNHEY and CDR2 SMNVEV (reference sequence). The CDR3 has 16 residues. Deletions cut 3 bases from V and 5 bases from J, with 17 bases between. CDR3 in amino acids: CASSLAGTRGYQPQHF. Here the CDR3 DNA reads TGTGCCAGCAGTTTGGCCGGGACAAGGGGTTATCAGCCCCAGCATTTT.

CDR3 amino acids: CASSPGQGAEGLEQYF. The CDR3 DNA follows: TGTGCCAGCTCACCGGGACAGGGGGCTGAGGGTCTCGAGCAGTACTTC. The chain couples TRBV18 to TRBJ2-7; TRBD1 aligns across 12 bases. The CDR3 runs to 16 residues. Unmatched junction bases numbered 9, after V lost 3 bases and J lost 6 bases. Germline V lookup: CDR1 KGHSH, CDR2 LQKENI.

A single count supports this clone. The V call is TRBV14, the J call TRBJ2-2, with 9 bases that match TRBD2. Germline V gene data show CDR1 as SGHDN and CDR2 as FVKESK. The CDR3 contains 15 residues. V dropped 5 bases and J dropped 6; count of bases not matched to a gene: 7. This chain's CDR3 is CASSKNLAGSGELFF. The CDR3 DNA follows: TGTGCCAGCAGCAAAAACCTAGCGGGATCCGGGGAGCTGTTTTTT.

V usage is TRBV11-3 and J usage is TRBJ2-2; 7 bases are a match to TRBD1. V was clipped by 5 bases and J by 7 bases; unmatched bases: 7. CDR3 length: 14 amino acids. The germline V gene has CDR1 SGHNT and CDR2 YENEEA. The CDR3 nucleotides read TGTGCCAGCAGCGCCCAGGGGGAAATCGGGGAGCTGTTTTTT. This gives the protein CASSAQGEIGELFF.

The chain employs TRBV30 and TRBJ2-2; D uncertain. The germline gives CDR1 GTSNPN, CDR2 SVGIG (reference sequence). V dropped 1 base and J dropped 5 bases, with 17 bases sitting between them. CDR3 length: 16 amino acids. The CDR3 loop is CAWSGSSMDPTGELFF. The CDR3 nucleotides read TGTGCCTGGAGTGGCTCTTCTATGGACCCTACCGGGGAGCTGTTTTTT. The whole variable domain, remainder taken from reference TRBV30 and TRBJ2-2, is SQTIHQWPATLVQPVGSPLSLECTVEGTSNPNLYWYRQAAGRGLQLLFYSVGIGQISSEVPQNLSASRPQDRQFILSSKKLLLSDSGFYLCAWSGSSMDPTGELFFGEGSRLTVL.

The genes are TRBV5-1 and TRBJ1-3, with 7 bases lining up with TRBD1. Trimming cost V 0 bases and J 4 bases; bases outside gene matches: 7. Germline V gene sequence: CDR1 SGHRS, CDR2 YFSETQ. The CDR3 extends over 16 amino acids. This chain's CDR3 is CASSLAVGGSGNTIYF. Here the CDR3 DNA reads TGCGCCAGCAGCTTGGCTGTAGGGGGCTCCGGAAACACCATATATTTT.

The rearrangement links TRBV4-2 to TRBJ2-2; D may be TRBD1 (6 bases). The CDR3 has 15 amino acids. From germline, CDR1 is LGHNA and CDR2 YNFKEQ. V lost 4 bases to trimming and J lost 2 bases, with 11 bases between them. The chain's CDR3 is CASSLARGNTGELFF. The DNA of the CDR3 is TGTGCCAGCAGCCTAGCCAGGGGTAACACCGGGGAGCTGTTTTTT.

The rearrangement joins TRBV11-1 to TRBJ2-7; the D gene is possibly TRBD2 (5 bases). CDR1 SGHAT and CDR2 FQDESV come from the germline V gene (reference sequence). V lost 4 bases and J lost 5, with 15 bases in between. This CDR3 is built from 14 residues. The CDR3 nucleotides are TGTGCCAGCAGCTCCGGGATTACGTACGACGAGCAGTACTTC. Translation: CASSSGITYDEQYF.

The chain couples TRBV28 to TRBJ2-3, with 14 positions matching TRBD2. This CDR3 contains 17 residues. In germline, CDR1 is MDHEN, CDR2 SYDVKM. Trimming removed 6 bases from V and 6 bases from J; junction bases left unmatched: 11. Here the CDR3 DNA reads TGTGCCAGCAGACTTGGGGGACTAGCGGGAGTAATGGATACGCAGTATTTT. Its translation is CASRLGGLAGVMDTQYF.

The J gene is TRBJ2-3, the V gene TRBV7-6, with 7 bases matching TRBD2. Looked up from germline, CDR1 is SGHVS and CDR2 is FNYEAQ. The CDR3 is made up of 20 amino acids. Trimming cost V 2 bases and J 1 base; bases outside gene matches: 18. Here the CDR3 DNA reads TGTGCCAGCAGCTTAATCCCCCCCGCTGCTAGCGGTTGGGGCACAGATACGCAGTATTTT. It translates to CASSLIPPAASGWGTDTQYF. Variable domain in full (rest from reference TRBV7-6 and TRBJ2-3): GAGVSQSPRYKVTKRGQDVALRCDPISGHVSLYWYRQALGQGPEFLTYFNYEAQQDKSGLPNDRFSAERPEGSISTLTIQRTEQRDSAMYRCASSLIPPAASGWGTDTQYFGPGTRLTVL.

The rearrangement links TRBV27 to TRBJ2-7; 10 bases agree with TRBD2. Germline V lookup: CDR1 MNHEY, CDR2 SMNVEV (reference sequence). This CDR3 is built from 15 residues. J lost 4 bases, V lost 5 bases, and 8 bases had no gene match. DNA for the CDR3: TGTGCCAGCAGTCCCTCTAGCGGGAGAGAGTACGAGCAGTACTTC. Protein: CASSPSSGREYEQYF.